The TCR beta chain under discussion was sequenced for a study of blood T cell repertoires in COVID-19. Across the whole study: Researchers got acute and convalescent COVID-19 samples from the United States, Italy and Spain. The cDNA or gDNA used as material had been derived from T cells, B-cell-depleted T cells, or PBMCs.

Original analysis: Amplification with reference gene primers provided the estimates of nucleated cell counts. Data came from immunoSEQ multiplex PCR; TCRdb stores just in-frame clones and leaves some out. V and J calls and clone size are copied from that table; D and trimming were computed from the DNA. Among 210,000 or so clones listed, 75% to 85% were seen once. A few counts support this clone. The limits of the CDR3 on the DNA are not certain, so only TCRdb's listed CDR3 is given. Seattle patients were enrolled while actively infected and followed longitudinally. Germline-derived CDR1 and CDR2 are SQVTM and ANQGSEA. The CDR3 numbers 8 amino acids, ends counted.

The sequencing input was peripheral blood. The sequence was collected from a woman aged 25 to 39 with COVID-19, enrolled during active disease. This sequence joins TRBV29-1 and TRBJ2-7; the D call in the table, TRBD2, was not verified against the DNA. The CDR3 sequence: CSVGGGAF.